These 22 T cell receptor beta chains share one sample of origin, sequenced in a study of T cells of healthy individuals. In TCRdb, the 5' RACE reads were re-called with MiXCR into one record per CDR3 protein. Among 65,000 to 90,000 distinct CDR3 sequences, about 5.5% were seen once, and the ten largest hold about 7.5%. All receptors come from a female donor in good health.

Ten or more counts support this clonotype. CDR3 residues: CSVEGVHPTEAFF. As DNA, the CDR3 is TGCAGCGTTGAAGGGGTACACCCAACTGAAGCTTTCTTT. The rearrangement links TRBV29-1 to TRBJ1-1; D remains ambiguous. The CDR3 is 13 residues long. V lost 1 base and J lost 5, with 11 bases in between. Germline V gene lookup returns CDR1 SQVTM and CDR2 ANQGSEA.

This clonotype came up many times. The chain is built from TRBV19 and TRBJ2-2; no reliable D call. CDR1 and CDR2 (germline): LNHDA, SQIVND (reference sequence). Trimming took 3 bases from V and 4 from J, leaving 6 bases between them. The CDR3 runs to 13 residues. The CDR3 protein is CASSMGITGELFF. The CDR3 DNA is TGTGCCAGTAGTATGGGCATCACCGGGGAGCTGTTTTTT.

This clonotype was counted at least ten times. This chain joins TRBV28 and TRBJ1-1, with D hard to call. V was pared by 6 bases and J by 1 base, with 12 bases between. Per the germline V gene, CDR1 is MDHEN and CDR2 is SYDVKM. This CDR3 region has 14 residues. CDR3 protein: CASRLKQGNTEAFF. The CDR3 bases are TGTGCCAGCAGACTAAAACAAGGGAACACTGAAGCTTTCTTT.

There are a few counts of this clonotype. This chain uses TRBV7-8 with TRBJ1-4; tentatively, D is TRBD1 (6 bases). The CDR3 length is 15 residues. CDR1 is SGHVS and CDR2 is FQNEAQ in the germline V gene. The V and J ends lost 2 bases and 2 bases respectively, with 9 bases between them. The CDR3 coding sequence is TGTGCCAGCAGCTTAACAGGGTCGACTAATGAAAAACTGTTTTTT. Protein: CASSLTGSTNEKLFF.

This clonotype was picked up a small number of times. The rearrangement links TRBV11-1 to TRBJ2-7, with TRBD2 identical over 13 bases. Germline lookup yields CDR1 SGHAT and CDR2 FQDESV (reference sequence). The CDR3 extends over 15 amino acids. The J segment lost 7 bases and the V segment lost 5 bases, leaving 8 bases of the junction unmatched. This chain's CDR3 is CASSPDGTSGTEQYF. The CDR3 bases are TGTGCCAGCAGCCCGGACGGGACTAGCGGGACTGAGCAGTACTTC.

In this sample, this clonotype turned up a few times. The V gene is TRBV5-6, the J gene TRBJ2-3; 8 bases are shared with TRBD2. V trimming: 3 bases; J trimming: 3 bases; junction bases outside the gene matches: 9. The CDR3 loop spans 16 amino acids. Looked up from germline, CDR1 is SGHDT and CDR2 is YYEEEE. The CDR3 sequence is CASSSLRKRETDTQYF. The DNA for the CDR3 is TGTGCCAGCAGCTCGCTTCGGAAGCGGGAGACAGATACGCAGTATTTT.

This clonotype was seen ten or more times. The chain combines TRBV7-6 with TRBJ2-3; 7 nucleotides align to TRBD1. CDR3 size: 15 residues. Per germline, CDR1 SGHVS and CDR2 FNYEAQ. The junction had 7 bases not matched to a gene; V was cut back by 4 bases and J by 3 bases. CDR3 loop: CASSSETGLTDTQYF. The CDR3 region has the DNA TGTGCCAGCAGCTCCGAGACAGGGTTAACAGATACGCAGTATTTT. The full variable domain, its missing parts supplied by reference TRBV7-6 and TRBJ2-3, is GAGVSQSPRYKVTKRGQDVALRCDPISGHVSLYWYRQALGQGPEFLTYFNYEAQQDKSGLPNDRFSAERPEGSISTLTIQRTEQRDSAMYRCASSSETGLTDTQYFGPGTRLTVL.

The chain links TRBV20-1 to TRBJ1-4, with D perhaps matching TRBD1 (5 bases). The CDR3 consists of 15 residues. Deletions cut 0 bases from V and 4 bases from J, with 12 bases between. Germline-derived CDR1 and CDR2 are DFQATT and SNEGSKA (reference sequence). The DNA of the CDR3 is TGCAGTGCTAGAGATTCGGGCAGGGTTAATGAAAAACTGTTTTTT. The encoded protein is CSARDSGRVNEKLFF.

A few counts support this clonotype. The gene calls are TRBV29-1 and TRBJ1-1, with 8 nucleotides matching TRBD1. CDR3 length equals 13 residues. With 1 base clipped from V and 4 bases from J, the junction kept 2 bases outside the gene matches. Looked up from germline, CDR1 is SQVTM and CDR2 is ANQGSEA. Here the CDR3 reads CSVEGTGPTEAFF. The CDR3 nucleotides are TGCAGCGTTGAAGGGACAGGGCCCACTGAAGCTTTCTTT.

This clonotype was counted at least ten times. The chain joins TRBV2 to TRBJ1-1, with 8 bases fitting TRBD1. Losses at the gene ends were 6 bases for V and 6 bases for J; bases not matched to a gene: 3. The length of the CDR3 is 12 residues. CDR1 SNHLY and CDR2 FYNNEI come from the germline V gene. The CDR3 sequence: CASSIQGAEAFF. The CDR3 region has the DNA TGTGCCAGCAGCATACAGGGGGCTGAAGCTTTCTTT.

This clonotype was found a few times. The chain carries TRBV7-3 and TRBJ2-4, with D hard to call. CDR1 is SGHTA, CDR2 FQGTGA, per germline. Between the trimmed V and J ends, which lost 5 bases and 0 bases, there was a span of 11 bases. The CDR3 runs 15 residues. In DNA form, the CDR3 reads TGTGCCAGCAGCCTCTTACCGGTAGCCAAAAACATTCAGTACTTC. Residues: CASSLLPVAKNIQYF.

The sample holds many counts of this clonotype. V is TRBV20-1 and J is TRBJ1-2; no reliable D call. Per germline, CDR1 DFQATT and CDR2 SNEGSKA (reference sequence). The CDR3 runs to 13 residues. Trimming removed 5 bases at V and 5 bases at J, with 15 bases between. CDR3 sequence (DNA): TGCAGTGCTGGCCACTCTTTGAGTTATGGCTACACCTTC. It codes for CSAGHSLSYGYTF.

This clonotype was seen many times. The chain carries TRBV7-2 and TRBJ1-2; 7 positions match TRBD1. This CDR3 comprises 15 residues. From germline, CDR1 is SGHTA and CDR2 FQGNSA. V was pared by 4 bases and J by 5 bases, with 10 bases of the junction left unmatched. Here the CDR3 DNA reads TGTGCCAGCAGCTCCCAAGGAGGGGGCGGGTATGGCTACACCTTC. Residues: CASSSQGGGGYGYTF.

The gene calls are TRBV9 and TRBJ1-4, with 10 nucleotides matching TRBD1. The V segment lost 4 bases and the J segment 8 bases; nucleotides outside the gene matches: 5. Germline V gives CDR1 SGDLS, CDR2 YYNGEE. The CDR3 spans 14 residues. CDR3 DNA: TGTGCCAGCAGCCCCCGGGACAGGGGAGAAAAACTGTTTTTT. Protein sequence: CASSPRDRGEKLFF.

This clonotype appeared many times. The V call is TRBV27, the J call TRBJ2-7, with 11 bases matching TRBD2. V was clipped by 7 bases and J by 2 bases; unmatched bases: 7. Looked up from germline, CDR1 is MNHEY and CDR2 is SMNVEV (reference sequence). This CDR3 comprises 15 residues. CDR3 bases: TGTGCCAGCAAGACCTTAGCGGGAGGGCCCTACGAGCAGTACTTC. As protein: CASKTLAGGPYEQYF.

This clonotype was detected ten times or more. The genes are TRBV20-1 and TRBJ1-4; 11 positions match TRBD1. Germline V gene data show CDR1 as DFQATT and CDR2 as SNEGSKA (reference sequence). The CDR3 is 17 amino acids. Trimming removed 4 bases from V and 0 bases from J; junction bases left unmatched: 7. CDR3 in amino acids: CSAIRTGGKATNEKLFF. The DNA for the CDR3 is TGCAGTGCTATTAGGACAGGGGGCAAGGCAACTAATGAAAAACTGTTTTTT.

This clonotype was recorded many times. The chain links TRBV12-3 or TRBV12-4 to TRBJ1-5; D ambiguous. This CDR3 has 13 amino acids. Trimming removed 0 bases at V and 6 bases at J, with 6 bases between. The CDR3 sequence: CASSLAVGQPQHF. The CDR3 DNA sequence: TGTGCCAGCAGTTTAGCCGTGGGTCAGCCCCAGCATTTT.

In this sample, this clonotype turned up a few times. The chain is built from TRBV20-1 and TRBJ2-7; D might be TRBD1 or TRBD2, each matching 7 bases. The CDR3 sequence is 15 residues long. The germline V gene has CDR1 DFQATT and CDR2 SNEGSKA (reference sequence). V dropped 3 bases and J dropped 5 bases, with 20 bases sitting between them. The CDR3, as DNA: TGCAGTGCTAGGTGGGAGGGGGCGCAAAGTGACGAGCAGTACTTC. It translates to CSARWEGAQSDEQYF.

The chain has TRBV29-1 and TRBJ2-7; D is perhaps TRBD1 (6 bases). In germline, CDR1 is SQVTM, CDR2 ANQGSEA. V lost 4 bases and J lost 1, with 14 bases in between. The CDR3 loop spans 14 amino acids. DNA of the CDR3: TGCAGCGTTGCCCGGACAGTCTCTTCCTACGAGCAGTACTTC. This codes for CSVARTVSSYEQYF.

This sequence joins TRBV10-3 and TRBJ1-5, with a weak D call TRBD1 (6 bases). The CDR3 has 16 amino acids. Per the germline V gene, CDR1 is ENHRY and CDR2 is SYGVKD. V was cut by 3 bases and J by 0 bases, with 12 bases left in between. This CDR3 reads CAISEEGQSSNQPQHF. As DNA, the CDR3 is TGTGCCATCAGTGAAGAAGGACAGAGTAGCAATCAGCCCCAGCATTTT.

This clonotype was seen at least ten times. The chain recombines TRBV14 with TRBJ2-5; 10 bases fit TRBD2. V lost 0 bases, J lost 7 bases, and 11 bases stayed unmatched. Looked up from germline, CDR1 is SGHDN and CDR2 is FVKESK. CDR3 length: 17 amino acids. This chain's CDR3 is CASSQEDKLAGVGTQYF. CDR3 DNA: TGTGCCAGCAGCCAAGAAGATAAGCTAGCGGGAGTAGGGACCCAGTACTTC.

This clonotype has ten or more counts. This rearrangement joins TRBV7-3 to TRBJ2-3; no firm D call. Trimming cost V 5 bases and J 3 bases, with 12 bases left between them. Germline-derived CDR1 and CDR2 are SGHTA and FQGTGA. The CDR3 runs to 14 residues. CDR3 residues: CASSPHPSTDTQYF. CDR3 in DNA: TGTGCCAGCAGCCCACACCCCTCAACAGATACGCAGTATTTT.